This passage covers 5 T cell receptor beta chains from one sample sequenced in a study of Graves' ophthalmopathy and Graves' hyperthyroidism. Amplified material comprised TCR beta CDR3 regions derived from RNA transcripts. HTBI primers were used in a first-round RT-PCR, which preceded a second-round multiplex PCR. TCRdb reprocessed the multiplex PCR reads via MiXCR and lists one record per CDR3 protein. This table holds 220,000 or so distinct CDR3 sequences, 20% to 25% found once. Sequencing was done on a sample of peripheral blood. These receptors came from a woman between 50 and 59 years old with Graves' ophthalmopathy.

The sample holds many counts of this clonotype. The gene calls are TRBV29-1 and TRBJ1-1; 11 bases fit TRBD1. V dropped 2 bases and J dropped 5; count of bases not matched to a gene: 4. The CDR3 consists of 14 residues. Germline V lookup: CDR1 SQVTM, CDR2 ANQGSEA. The CDR3 region has the DNA TGCAGCGTTGAAAACCGGGACAGGGGGACTGAAGCTTTCTTT. Encoded protein: CSVENRDRGTEAFF.

This clonotype was counted at least ten times. The chain joins TRBV12-5 to TRBJ1-1; 7 nucleotides align to TRBD1. Germline assignment: CDR1 LGHNT and CDR2 FRNRAP. V trimming: 2 bases; J trimming: 3 bases; junction bases outside the gene matches: 3. The CDR3 covers 14 residues. CDR3 bases: TGTGCTAGTGGTTTGACAACAGGGGACACTGAAGCTTTCTTT. This encodes CASGLTTGDTEAFF.

This clonotype was seen more than once but under ten times. Written as DNA, the CDR3 is TGCAGCGCCGCTAGACAGGGGTTGGCAGGGGAGCAGTACTTC. Translation: CSAARQGLAGEQYF. The chain carries TRBV29-1 and TRBJ2-7; 8 bases map to TRBD1. Germline assignment: CDR1 SQVTM and CDR2 ANQGSEA. The CDR3 totals 14 residues. Unmatched junction bases numbered 15, after V lost 7 bases and J lost 7 bases.

This clonotype has ten or more counts. The chain has TRBV12-5 and TRBJ2-3; D is uncertain. This CDR3 is built from 12 residues. The V gene's germline CDR1 is LGHNT and CDR2 FRNRAP. Trimming took 0 bases from V and 4 from J, leaving 2 bases between them. CDR3 sequence reads: CASGLVPDTQYF. The DNA of the CDR3 is TGTGCTAGTGGTTTGGTACCAGATACGCAGTATTTT. Full variable domain (outside the CDR3, taken from reference TRBV12-5 and TRBJ2-3): DARVTQTPRHKVTEMGQEVTMRCQPILGHNTVFWYRQTMMQGLELLAYFRNRAPLDDSGMPKDRFSAEMPDATLATLKIQPSEPRDSAVYFCASGLVPDTQYFGPGTRLTVL.

This clonotype was seen many times. The chain employs TRBV28 and TRBJ2-7; TRBD2 aligns across 7 bases. Germline assignment: CDR1 MDHEN and CDR2 SYDVKM. There are 14 residues in the CDR3. Germline trimming cut 7 bases from V and 4 bases from J; bases unmatched to any gene: 10. The CDR3 sequence: CASTFLAEDYEQYF. The CDR3 bases are TGTGCCAGCACCTTCCTAGCGGAAGATTACGAGCAGTACTTC.